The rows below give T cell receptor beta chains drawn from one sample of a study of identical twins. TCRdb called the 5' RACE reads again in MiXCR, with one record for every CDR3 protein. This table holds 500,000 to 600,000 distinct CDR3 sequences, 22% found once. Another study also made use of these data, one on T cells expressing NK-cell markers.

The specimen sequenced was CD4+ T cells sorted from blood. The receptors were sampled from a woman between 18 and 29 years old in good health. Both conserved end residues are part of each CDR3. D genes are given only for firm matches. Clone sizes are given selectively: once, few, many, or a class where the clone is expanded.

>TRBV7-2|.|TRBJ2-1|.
TGTGCCAGCAGCTTACTTCGTGAGCAGTTCTTC
CASSLLREQFF
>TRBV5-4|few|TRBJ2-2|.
TGTGCCAGCAGCTATCGTCAGGGCGGCACCGGGGAGCTGTTTTTT
CASSYRQGGTGELFF
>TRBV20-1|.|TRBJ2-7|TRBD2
TGCAGTGCTAGACGAACGGGACTAGAGTTCACCTACGAGCAGTACTTC
CSARRTGLEFTYEQYF
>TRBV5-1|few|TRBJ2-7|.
TGCGCCAGCAGCTCCCCCGAAGGCGAGCAGTACTTC
CASSSPEGEQYF
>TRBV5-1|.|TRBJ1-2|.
TGCGCCAGCAATGCGGGACGGATAGCTTCTAACTATGGCTACACCTTC
CASNAGRIASNYGYTF
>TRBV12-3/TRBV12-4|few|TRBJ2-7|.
TGTGCCAGCAGTTTCGACAGCGACTACGAGCAGTACTTC
CASSFDSDYEQYF
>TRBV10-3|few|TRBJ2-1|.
TGTGCCATCAGCGAGGGGTCGGGGACCATCTCCTACAATGAGCAGTTCTTC
CAISEGSGTISYNEQFF
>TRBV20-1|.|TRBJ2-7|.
TGCAGTGCTAGAGATTTTACAGCTTCACTACCCGCCTACGAGCAGTACTTC
CSARDFTASLPAYEQYF
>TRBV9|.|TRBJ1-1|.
TGTGCCAGCAGCGTAGTTCCAGGGAAGGGGACTGAAGCTTTCTTT
CASSVVPGKGTEAFF
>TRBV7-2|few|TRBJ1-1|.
TGTGCCAGCAGCTTAGATCAGGGGACGCCGAAAGCTTTCTTT
CASSLDQGTPKAFF
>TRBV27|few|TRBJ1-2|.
TGTGCCAGCAGGACGGCTGGCTACACCTTC
CASRTAGYTF
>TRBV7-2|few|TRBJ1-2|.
TGTGCCAGCAGCAGGGTCGCCTTGTCCGGCTACACCTTC
CASSRVALSGYTF
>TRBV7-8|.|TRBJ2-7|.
TGTGCCAGCAGCTTACGACGTCAAGGGGGAGGAGGCGAGCAGTACTTC
CASSLRRQGGGGEQYF
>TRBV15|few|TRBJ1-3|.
TGTGCCACCAGCAGCTTCGGGACCGTGATAAACACCATATATTTT
CATSSFGTVINTIYF
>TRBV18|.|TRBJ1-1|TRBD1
TGTGCCAGCTCCCTTACCCGGGACAGGGGAAAGACTGAAGCTTTCTTT
CASSLTRDRGKTEAFF
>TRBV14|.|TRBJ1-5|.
TGTGCCAGCAGCCAAGAGACCCGGGGGCCCCAGCATTTT
CASSQETRGPQHF
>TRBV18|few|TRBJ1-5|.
TGTGCCAGCTCACCAGGGAAACATAATCAGCCCCAGCATTTT
CASSPGKHNQPQHF
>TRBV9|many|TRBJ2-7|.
TGTGCCAGCGCGACCTACGAGCAGTACTTC
CASATYEQYF
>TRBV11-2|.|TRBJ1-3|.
TGTGCCAGCAGCTTCGGGGGAAGCTCTGGAAACACCATATATTTT
CASSFGGSSGNTIYF
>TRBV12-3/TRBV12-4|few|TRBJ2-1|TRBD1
TGTGCCAGCAGTCCTACAGGGGCGGTGGACGATGAGCAGTTCTTC
CASSPTGAVDDEQFF
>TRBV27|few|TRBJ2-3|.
TGTGCCAGCAGTGAGCGGTTCACAGATACGCAGTATTTT
CASSERFTDTQYF
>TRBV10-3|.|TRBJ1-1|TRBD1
TGTGCCATCAGAATGACAGGGGCGAACACTGAAGCTTTCTTT
CAIRMTGANTEAFF
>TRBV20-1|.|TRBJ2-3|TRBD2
TGCAGTGCTAGAGCTAGCGGGAGGGCCGGTAGCACAGATACGCAGTATTTT
CSARASGRAGSTDTQYF
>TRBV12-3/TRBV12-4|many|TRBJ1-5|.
TGTGCCAGCAGGCCCACTGGGAGCAATCAGCCCCAGCATTTT
CASRPTGSNQPQHF
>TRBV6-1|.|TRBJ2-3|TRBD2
TGTGCCAGCAGGAGGGGAGCGGGGACTAGCACAGATACGCAGTATTTT
CASRRGAGTSTDTQYF
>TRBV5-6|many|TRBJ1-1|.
TGTGCCAGCAGCTTAGACAGGTGGGCTGAAGCTTTCTTT
CASSLDRWAEAFF
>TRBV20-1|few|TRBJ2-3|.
TGCAGTGCTAGAGAATTAGTCTCTGGCACAGATACGCAGTATTTT
CSARELVSGTDTQYF